This T cell receptor (beta chain) was found in a study of T cell changes during pregnancy in multiple sclerosis. The table lists this clone with a few counts. The germline gives CDR1 SQVTM, CDR2 ANQGSEA. The length of the CDR3 is 16 residues. After removal of 4 bases from V and 1 base from J, the junction contained 9 bases not matched to a gene. The method was immunoSEQ multiplex PCR; TCRdb's version includes in-frame clones alone and lacks a portion of them. The sample carries some 94,000 clones, 75% to 95% recorded once. This material consisted of peripheral blood, taken in the first trimester of pregnancy. The J gene is TRBJ1-5, the V gene TRBV29-1; 8 positions match TRBD1. This receptor was identified in a female donor in good health, enrolled as a control in a pregnancy study. The CDR3 DNA sequence: TGCAGCGTTGGCGGACAGGGATCTGAGAGCAATCAGCCCCAGCATTTT. Amino acids: CSVGGQGSESNQPQHF.